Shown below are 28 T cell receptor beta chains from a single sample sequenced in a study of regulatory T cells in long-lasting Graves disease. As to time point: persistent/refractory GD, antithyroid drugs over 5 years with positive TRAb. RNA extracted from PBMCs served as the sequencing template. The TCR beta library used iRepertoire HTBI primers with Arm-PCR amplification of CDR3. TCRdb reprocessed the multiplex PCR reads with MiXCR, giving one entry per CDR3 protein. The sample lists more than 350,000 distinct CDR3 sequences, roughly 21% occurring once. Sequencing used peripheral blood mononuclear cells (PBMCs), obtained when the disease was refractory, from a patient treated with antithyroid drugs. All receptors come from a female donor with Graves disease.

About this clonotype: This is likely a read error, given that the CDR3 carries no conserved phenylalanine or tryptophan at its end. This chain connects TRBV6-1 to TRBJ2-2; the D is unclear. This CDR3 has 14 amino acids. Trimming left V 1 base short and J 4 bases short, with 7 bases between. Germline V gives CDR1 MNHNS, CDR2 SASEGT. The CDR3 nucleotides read TGTGCCAGCAGTGAAGTGGTGAGCACCGGGGAGCTGTTTCTT. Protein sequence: CASSEVVSTGELFL.

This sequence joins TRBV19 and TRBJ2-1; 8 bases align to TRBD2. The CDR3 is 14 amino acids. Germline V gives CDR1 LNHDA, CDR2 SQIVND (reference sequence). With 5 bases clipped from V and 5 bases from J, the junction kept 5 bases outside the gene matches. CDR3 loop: CASSSLAADNEQFF. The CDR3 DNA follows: TGTGCCAGTAGTTCACTAGCGGCCGACAATGAGCAGTTCTTC.

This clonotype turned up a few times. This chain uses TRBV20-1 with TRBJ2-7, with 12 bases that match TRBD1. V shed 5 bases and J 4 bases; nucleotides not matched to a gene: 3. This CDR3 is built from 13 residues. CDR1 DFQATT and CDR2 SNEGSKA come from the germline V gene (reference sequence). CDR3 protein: CSAGTGGGYEQYF. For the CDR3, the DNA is TGCAGTGCTGGGACAGGGGGCGGATACGAGCAGTACTTC.

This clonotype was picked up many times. For the CDR3, the DNA is TGCAGTGCTAGAGGTCCGGGACAGACCCTCCGAGAGACCCAGTACTTC. Amino acid sequence: CSARGPGQTLRETQYF. The chain is built from TRBV20-1 and TRBJ2-5; the match to TRBD1 covers 7 bases. Germline CDR1 is DFQATT and CDR2 is SNEGSKA (reference sequence). This CDR3 is 16 amino acids long. J gave up 4 bases and V 1 base, and 12 bases lay outside the gene matches.

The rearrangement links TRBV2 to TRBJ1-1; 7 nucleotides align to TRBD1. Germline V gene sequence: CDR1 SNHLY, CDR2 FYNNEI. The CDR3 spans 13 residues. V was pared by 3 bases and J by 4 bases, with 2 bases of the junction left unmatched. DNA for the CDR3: TGTGCCAGCAGTGATTACAGGGGCACTGAAGCTTTCTTT. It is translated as CASSDYRGTEAFF.

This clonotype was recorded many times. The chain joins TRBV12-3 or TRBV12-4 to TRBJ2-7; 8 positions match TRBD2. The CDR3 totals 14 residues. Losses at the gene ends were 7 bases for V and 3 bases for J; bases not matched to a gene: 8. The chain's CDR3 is CASNGGASGYEQYF. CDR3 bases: TGTGCCAGCAACGGGGGGGCTAGCGGCTACGAGCAGTACTTC.

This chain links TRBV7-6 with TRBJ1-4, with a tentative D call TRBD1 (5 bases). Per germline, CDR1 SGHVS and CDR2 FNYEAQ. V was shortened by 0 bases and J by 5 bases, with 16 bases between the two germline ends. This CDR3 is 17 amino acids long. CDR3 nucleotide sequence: TGTGCCAGCAGCTTAGCCACCGGGGCCGCCTCCAATGAAAAACTGTTTTTT. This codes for CASSLATGAASNEKLFF.

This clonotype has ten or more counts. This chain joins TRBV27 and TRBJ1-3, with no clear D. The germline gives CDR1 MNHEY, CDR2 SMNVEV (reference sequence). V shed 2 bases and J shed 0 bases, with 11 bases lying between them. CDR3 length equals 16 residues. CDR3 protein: CASSLGGWTSGNTIYF. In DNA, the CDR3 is TGTGCCAGCAGTTTAGGCGGATGGACCTCTGGAAACACCATATATTTT.

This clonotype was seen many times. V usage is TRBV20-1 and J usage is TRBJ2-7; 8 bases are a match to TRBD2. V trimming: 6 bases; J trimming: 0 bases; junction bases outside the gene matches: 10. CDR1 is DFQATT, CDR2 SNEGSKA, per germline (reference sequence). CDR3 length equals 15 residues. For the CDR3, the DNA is TGCAGTGCCTCCGGTCCAGCGGGGGACTCCTACGAGCAGTACTTC. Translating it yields CSASGPAGDSYEQYF.

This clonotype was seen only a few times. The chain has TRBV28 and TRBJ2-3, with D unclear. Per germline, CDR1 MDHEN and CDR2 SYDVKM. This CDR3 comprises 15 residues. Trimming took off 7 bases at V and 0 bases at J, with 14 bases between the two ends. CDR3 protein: CASTLGSVSTDTQYF. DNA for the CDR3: TGTGCCAGCACCCTGGGGTCGGTTAGCACAGATACGCAGTATTTT. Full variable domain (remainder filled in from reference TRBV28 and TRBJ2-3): DVKVTQSSRYLVKRTGEKVFLECVQDMDHENMFWYRQDPGLGLRLIYFSYDVKMKEKGDIPEGYSVSREKKERFSLILESASTNQTSMYLCASTLGSVSTDTQYFGPGTRLTVL.

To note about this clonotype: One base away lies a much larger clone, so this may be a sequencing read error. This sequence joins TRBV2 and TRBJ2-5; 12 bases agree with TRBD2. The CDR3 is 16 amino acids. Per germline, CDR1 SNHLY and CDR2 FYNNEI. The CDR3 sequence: CASSTWTSGKLGTRYF. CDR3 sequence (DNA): TGTGCCAGCAGTACTTGGACTAGCGGGAAGTTGGGGACCCGGTACTTC.

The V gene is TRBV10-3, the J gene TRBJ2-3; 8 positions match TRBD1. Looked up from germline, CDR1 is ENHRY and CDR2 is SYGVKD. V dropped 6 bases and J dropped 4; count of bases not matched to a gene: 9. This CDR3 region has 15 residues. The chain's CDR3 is CAIRKTGVGADTQYF. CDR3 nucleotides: TGTGCCATCAGGAAGACAGGGGTCGGGGCAGATACGCAGTATTTT.

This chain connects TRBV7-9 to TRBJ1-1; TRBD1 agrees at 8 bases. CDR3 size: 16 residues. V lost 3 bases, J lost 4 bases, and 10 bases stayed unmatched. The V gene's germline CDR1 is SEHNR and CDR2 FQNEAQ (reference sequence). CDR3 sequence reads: CASSFYGTGVATEAFF. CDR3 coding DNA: TGTGCCAGCAGCTTTTACGGGACAGGAGTGGCCACTGAAGCTTTCTTT. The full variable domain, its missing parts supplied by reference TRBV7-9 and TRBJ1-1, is DTGVSQNPRHKITKRGQNVTFRCDPISEHNRLYWYRQTLGQGPEFLTYFQNEAQLEKSRLLSDRFSAERPKGSFSTLEIQRTEQGDSAMYLCASSFYGTGVATEAFFGQGTRLTVV.

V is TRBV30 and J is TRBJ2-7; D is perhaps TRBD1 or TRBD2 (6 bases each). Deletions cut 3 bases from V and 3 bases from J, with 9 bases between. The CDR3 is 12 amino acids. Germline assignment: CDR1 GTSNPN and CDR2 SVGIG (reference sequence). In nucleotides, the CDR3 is TGTGCCTGGAGACAGGGAGGCTACGAGCAGTACTTC. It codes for CAWRQGGYEQYF.

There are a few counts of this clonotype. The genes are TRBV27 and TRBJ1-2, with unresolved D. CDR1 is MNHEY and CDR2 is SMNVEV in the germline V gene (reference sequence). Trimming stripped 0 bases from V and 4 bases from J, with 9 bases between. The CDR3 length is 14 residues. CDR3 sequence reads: CASSLSRYSYGYTF. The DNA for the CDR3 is TGTGCCAGCAGTTTATCCCGCTATAGCTATGGCTACACCTTC.

The CDR3: CASSSQSGTGGLDEQYF. Here the CDR3 DNA reads TGTGCCAGCAGTTCCCAATCCGGGACAGGGGGCCTGGACGAGCAGTACTTC. V usage is TRBV28 and J usage is TRBJ2-7; 12 positions agree with TRBD1. Trimming removed 4 bases from V and 5 bases from J; junction bases left unmatched: 12. The CDR3 is made up of 17 amino acids. The germline V gene has CDR1 MDHEN and CDR2 SYDVKM.

CDR3 residues: CASSSGLQPQHF. For the CDR3, the DNA is TGTGCCAGCAGTTCCGGGCTCCAGCCCCAGCATTTT. The V and J genes are TRBV28 and TRBJ1-5; D unclear. The CDR3 extends over 12 amino acids. Trimming left V 4 bases short and J 7 bases short, with 8 bases between. Looked up from germline, CDR1 is MDHEN and CDR2 is SYDVKM.

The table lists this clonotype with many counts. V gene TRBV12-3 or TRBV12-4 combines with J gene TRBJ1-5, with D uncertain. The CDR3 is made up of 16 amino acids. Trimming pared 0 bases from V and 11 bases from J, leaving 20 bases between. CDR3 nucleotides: TGTGCCAGCAGTTTAGCCACGGGGATCGCGGTCCCTTCCCAGCATTTT. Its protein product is CASSLATGIAVPSQHF.

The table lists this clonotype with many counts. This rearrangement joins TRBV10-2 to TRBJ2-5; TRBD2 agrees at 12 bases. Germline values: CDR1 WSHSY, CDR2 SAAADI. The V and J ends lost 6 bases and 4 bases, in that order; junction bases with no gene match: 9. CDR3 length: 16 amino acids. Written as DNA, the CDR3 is TGCGCCAGCAGCTTGAGACTAGCGGGAGTAAGAGAGACCCAGTACTTC. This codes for CASSLRLAGVRETQYF.

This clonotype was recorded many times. In DNA, the CDR3 is TGTGCCAGCAGCATGGGGGCCCCCGGGGTCGAAAAACTGTTTTTT. Its translation: CASSMGAPGVEKLFF. The gene calls are TRBV28 and TRBJ1-4; TRBD1 might be the D (6 bases). The germline CDR1 and CDR2 sequences are MDHEN and SYDVKM. The CDR3 consists of 15 residues. V was shortened by 6 bases and J by 8 bases, with 19 bases between the two germline ends.

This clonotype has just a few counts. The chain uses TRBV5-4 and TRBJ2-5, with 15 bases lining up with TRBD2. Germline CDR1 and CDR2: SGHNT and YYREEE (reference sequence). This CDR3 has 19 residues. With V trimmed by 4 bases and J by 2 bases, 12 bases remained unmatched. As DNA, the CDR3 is TGTGCCAGCAGCCTTGAGGGGGCCGGGACTAGCGGGAGGCAAGAGACCCAGTACTTC. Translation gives CASSLEGAGTSGRQETQYF.

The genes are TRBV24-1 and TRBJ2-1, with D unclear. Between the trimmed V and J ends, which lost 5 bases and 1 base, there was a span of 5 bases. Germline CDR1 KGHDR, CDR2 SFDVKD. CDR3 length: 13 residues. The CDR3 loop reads CATSGGSYNEQFF. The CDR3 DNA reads TGTGCCACCAGTGGAGGTTCCTACAATGAGCAGTTCTTC.

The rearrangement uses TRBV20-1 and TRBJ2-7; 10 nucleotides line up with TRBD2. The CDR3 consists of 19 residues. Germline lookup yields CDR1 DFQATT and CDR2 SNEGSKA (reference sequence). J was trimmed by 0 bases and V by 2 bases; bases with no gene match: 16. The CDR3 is CSARSPLAGALLSSYEQYF. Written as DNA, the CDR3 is TGCAGTGCTAGATCTCCCCTAGCGGGAGCCCTCCTTAGCTCCTACGAGCAGTACTTC.

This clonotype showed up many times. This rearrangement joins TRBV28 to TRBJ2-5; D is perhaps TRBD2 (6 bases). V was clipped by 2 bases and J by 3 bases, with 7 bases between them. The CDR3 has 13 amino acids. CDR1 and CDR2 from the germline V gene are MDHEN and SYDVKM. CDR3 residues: CASSLRTKETQYF. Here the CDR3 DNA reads TGTGCCAGCAGTTTACGGACTAAAGAGACCCAGTACTTC.

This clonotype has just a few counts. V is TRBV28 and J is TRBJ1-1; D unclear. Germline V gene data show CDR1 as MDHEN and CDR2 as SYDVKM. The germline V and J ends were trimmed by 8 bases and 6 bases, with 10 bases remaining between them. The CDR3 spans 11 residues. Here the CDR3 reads CASGWRAEAFF. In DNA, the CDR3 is TGTGCCAGCGGTTGGAGGGCTGAAGCTTTCTTT.

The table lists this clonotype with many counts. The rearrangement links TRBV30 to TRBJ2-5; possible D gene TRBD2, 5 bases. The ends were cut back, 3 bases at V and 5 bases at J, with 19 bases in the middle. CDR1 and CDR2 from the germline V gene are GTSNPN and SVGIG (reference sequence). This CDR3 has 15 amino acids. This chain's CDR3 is CAWSAPLGGGETQYF. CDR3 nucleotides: TGTGCCTGGAGCGCACCCCTTGGCGGCGGGGAGACCCAGTACTTC.

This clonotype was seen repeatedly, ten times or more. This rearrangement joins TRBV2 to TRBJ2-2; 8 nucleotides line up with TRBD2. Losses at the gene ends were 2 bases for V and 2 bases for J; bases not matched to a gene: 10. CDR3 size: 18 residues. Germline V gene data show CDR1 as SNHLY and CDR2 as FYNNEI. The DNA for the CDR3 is TGTGCCAGCAGTGAATATCTGGCTAGCGGGTTTAACACCGGGGAGCTGTTTTTT. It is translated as CASSEYLASGFNTGELFF.

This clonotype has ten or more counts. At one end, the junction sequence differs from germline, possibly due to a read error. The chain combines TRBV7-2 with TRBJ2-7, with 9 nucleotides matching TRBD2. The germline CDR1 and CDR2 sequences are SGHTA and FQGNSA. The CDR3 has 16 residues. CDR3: CASNLLYSSGRGEQYF. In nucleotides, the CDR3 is TGTGCCAGCAACTTACTCTATAGTAGCGGGAGAGGCGAGCAGTACTTC.